Below are 20 T cell receptor beta chains sequenced from a single sample in a study of long-term antiretroviral therapy in people with HIV. Survey-level resolution applied to immunoSEQ assay v3.0. TCRdb's table, derived via immunoSEQ multiplex PCR, lists solely in-frame clones and lacks some. The data contain about 30,000 clones, more than 80% of them singletons. This sample comprised unsorted PBMCs, obtained 5 to 5.5 years after starting antiretroviral therapy. The receptors here all came from a middle-aged woman with HIV.

This sequence joins TRBV20-1 and TRBJ1-1; a possible D gene is TRBD1 (5 bases). Trimming left V 5 bases short and J 7 bases short, with 8 bases between. The CDR3 spans 10 residues. From germline, CDR1 is DFQATT and CDR2 SNEGSKA (reference sequence). The CDR3 region is CSARDGEAFF. The CDR3 DNA sequence: TGCAGTGCTCGGGACGGTGAAGCTTTCTTT.

V usage is TRBV4-3 and J usage is TRBJ1-2, with TRBD1 as a possible D gene (6 bases). V was shortened by 0 bases and J by 4 bases, with 12 bases between the two germline ends. This CDR3 is 15 amino acids long. Germline V CDR1 and CDR2: LGHNA, YSLEER. DNA of the CDR3: TGCGCCAGCAGCCAAGAAGGGGGGCGCGCCTATGGCTACACCTTC. The encoded protein is CASSQEGGRAYGYTF.

The V gene is TRBV5-1, the J gene TRBJ2-5; weak D call: TRBD1 (6 bases). In germline, CDR1 is SGHRS, CDR2 YFSETQ. Trimming removed 4 bases at V and 0 bases at J, with 13 bases between. The CDR3 sequence is 15 residues long. The CDR3 region is CASSQTGNNQETQYF. CDR3 coding DNA: TGCGCCAGCAGCCAAACAGGGAACAACCAAGAGACCCAGTACTTC.

V gene TRBV5-1 combines with J gene TRBJ2-6; a weak D match, TRBD1 (5 bases). V shed 0 bases and J shed 10 bases, with 11 bases lying between them. From germline, CDR1 is SGHRS and CDR2 YFSETQ. The CDR3 is 14 amino acids. The CDR3 coding sequence is TGCGCCAGCAGCTTGGCCAGGGATGAAAACGTCCTGACTTTC. This gives the protein CASSLARDENVLTF. Filled out from reference TRBV5-1 and TRBJ2-6, the complete variable domain reads KAGVTQTPRYLIKTRGQQVTLSCSPISGHRSVSWYQQTPGQGLQFLFEYFSETQRNKGNFPGRFSGRQFSNSRSEMNVSTLELGDSALYLCASSLARDENVLTFGAGSRLTVL.

The V call is TRBV10-1, the J call TRBJ1-1; D might be TRBD1 (6 bases). Trimming stripped 5 bases from V and 0 bases from J, with 7 bases between. Germline V gene sequence: CDR1 WNHNN, CDR2 SYGVQD (reference sequence). There are 13 residues in the CDR3. The CDR3 spells CASSRTVNTEAFF. In DNA form, the CDR3 reads TGCGCCAGCAGTCGGACAGTGAACACTGAAGCTTTCTTT.

The chain is built from TRBV5-6 and TRBJ1-6, with 9 bases lining up with TRBD1. The J segment lost 7 bases and the V segment lost 0 bases, leaving 8 bases of the junction unmatched. Germline V gene lookup returns CDR1 SGHDT and CDR2 YYEEEE. The CDR3 consists of 17 residues. CDR3 bases: TGTGCCAGCAGCTTGGAGGGGGGGACAGGGAGAAATTCACCCCTCCACTTT. Residues: CASSLEGGTGRNSPLHF.

The chain recombines TRBV7-2 with TRBJ1-1, with TRBD1 matching 8 bases. The trim removed 5 bases at V and 6 bases at J, leaving 8 bases unmatched. In germline, CDR1 is SGHTA, CDR2 FQGNSA. The CDR3 is 14 residues long. CDR3 sequence: CASSPWTGRSEAFF. The CDR3 nucleotides read TGTGCCAGCAGCCCATGGACAGGGAGGTCTGAAGCTTTCTTT.

The chain links TRBV18 to TRBJ1-2; TRBD1 is a possible D gene (6 bases). The germline V gene has CDR1 KGHSH and CDR2 LQKENI. Deletions cut 3 bases from V and 4 bases from J, with 15 bases between. The CDR3 consists of 15 residues. CDR3 protein: CASSPAPGQSYGYTF. The DNA for the CDR3 is TGTGCCAGCTCACCCGCCCCCGGACAGAGCTATGGCTACACCTTC. The variable domain in full, with the rest retrieved from reference TRBV18 and TRBJ1-2, is NAGVMQNPRHLVRRRGQEARLRCSPMKGHSHVYWYRQLPEEGLKFMVYLQKENIIDESGMPKERFSAEFPKEGPSILRIQQVVRGDSAAYFCASSPAPGQSYGYTFGSGTRLTVV.

The chain couples TRBV28 to TRBJ1-5; the match to TRBD1 covers 9 bases. The CDR3 contains 16 residues. With V trimmed by 6 bases and J by 4 bases, 10 bases remained unmatched. Germline V lookup: CDR1 MDHEN, CDR2 SYDVKM. CDR3 residues: CASSPGTGSGNQPQHF. DNA for the CDR3: TGTGCCAGCAGCCCGGGGACAGGGTCGGGGAATCAGCCCCAGCATTTT.

This clone was found once. V usage is TRBV29-1 and J usage is TRBJ1-1; TRBD1 matches 7 bases. V lost 4 bases to trimming and J lost 0 bases; unmatched junction nucleotides: 8. The CDR3 sequence is 15 residues long. CDR1 is SQVTM and CDR2 is ANQGSEA in the germline V gene. The CDR3 DNA is TGCAGCGTTGCGCCATCGACAGGGATGAACACTGAAGCTTTCTTT. Amino acids: CSVAPSTGMNTEAFF.

Only one count was recorded for this clone. The V and J genes are TRBV9 and TRBJ2-5, with a tentative D call TRBD2 (6 bases). Per the germline V gene, CDR1 is SGDLS and CDR2 is YYNGEE. The CDR3 has 13 amino acids. V dropped 5 bases and J dropped 4 bases, with 12 bases sitting between them. CDR3 sequence: CASRPGEGETQYF. CDR3 nucleotides: TGTGCCAGCAGGCCGGGAGAAGGAGAGACCCAGTACTTC.

The rearrangement links TRBV11-3 to TRBJ2-3; D unclear. The CDR3 extends over 16 amino acids. Trimming took 1 base from V and 1 from J, leaving 12 bases between them. The germline CDR1 and CDR2 sequences are SGHNT and YENEEA. The CDR3 reads CASSLASRPRTDTQYF. The DNA for the CDR3 is TGTGCCAGCAGCTTAGCGTCCAGACCTCGCACAGATACGCAGTATTTT.

J is TRBJ2-7 and V is TRBV5-1; 9 bases map to TRBD1. V dropped 4 bases and J dropped 3; count of bases not matched to a gene: 5. The CDR3 has 14 amino acids. Looked up from germline, CDR1 is SGHRS and CDR2 is YFSETQ. CDR3: CASSPGQGSYEQYF. The CDR3, as DNA: TGCGCCAGCAGCCCTGGACAGGGGAGCTACGAGCAGTACTTC.

In its sample, this clone was seen a few times. This chain uses TRBV7-9 with TRBJ1-2, with no clear D. The CDR3 loop spans 12 amino acids. The germline V gene encodes CDR1 SEHNR and CDR2 FQNEAQ (reference sequence). V shed 7 bases and J shed 8 bases, with 14 bases lying between them. The CDR3 region is CASNLQLGGYTF. The CDR3 DNA reads TGTGCCAGCAATCTACAGCTAGGGGGCTACACCTTC.

Comment on this clone: Its ends do not fully match the called genes, so a read error is possible. The rearrangement joins TRBV10-3 to TRBJ1-4, with 7 bases aligning to TRBD1. This CDR3 spans 15 amino acids. Germline values: CDR1 ENHRY, CDR2 SYGVKD. The DNA of the CDR3 is TGTGCCGTCAGTACACCTGGGACAGAAAATGAAAAACTGTTTTTT. Translation gives CAVSTPGTENEKLFF.

The chain couples TRBV7-7 to TRBJ2-2, with D perhaps TRBD1 or TRBD2 (5 bases each). V was pared by 5 bases and J by 6 bases, with 10 bases between. The CDR3 covers 13 residues. Per germline, CDR1 SSHAT and CDR2 FNYEAQ (reference sequence). CDR3 in DNA: TGTGCCAGCAGCCCTCTGGGGGCCGGGGAGCTGTTTTTT. It encodes CASSPLGAGELFF.

This clone was recorded a few times. The gene calls are TRBV4-3 and TRBJ1-4; D unclear. CDR1 LGHNA and CDR2 YSLEER come from the germline V gene. Between the trimmed V and J ends, which lost 4 bases and 10 bases, there was a span of 16 bases. The CDR3 consists of 14 residues. The CDR3 protein is CASSPPGGIGKLFF. The CDR3 bases are TGCGCCAGCAGCCCCCCAGGTGGTATCGGAAAACTGTTTTTT.

The rearrangement joins TRBV6-5 to TRBJ1-2; maybe TRBD1 (6 bases). CDR1 and CDR2 (germline): MNHEY, SVGAGI. Trimming took 4 bases from V and 8 from J, leaving 20 bases between them. The CDR3 contains 15 residues. CDR3 residues: CASSLNSDLGGGYTF. Written as DNA, the CDR3 is TGTGCCAGCAGTTTAAATTCGGACCTCGGGGGCGGCTACACCTTC.

This chain's CDR3 is CASSRLAGNQETQYF. DNA for the CDR3: TGCGCCAGCAGCAGACTAGCGGGGAACCAAGAGACCCAGTACTTC. J is TRBJ2-5 and V is TRBV5-1; 11 positions match TRBD2. Germline V gene sequence: CDR1 SGHRS, CDR2 YFSETQ. The J segment lost 0 bases and the V segment lost 4 bases, leaving 2 bases of the junction unmatched. The length of the CDR3 is 15 residues.

The chain is built from TRBV10-3 and TRBJ1-5, with D tentatively TRBD1 (5 bases). This CDR3 contains 16 residues. V dropped 2 bases and J dropped 0 bases, with 11 bases sitting between them. Germline V gene data show CDR1 as ENHRY and CDR2 as SYGVKD. Here the CDR3 DNA reads TGTGCCATCAGTGAGGTGGGGCCACTTAGCAATCAGCCCCAGCATTTT. Translation gives CAISEVGPLSNQPQHF.